Following are 18 T cell receptor beta chains from one sample sequenced in a study of a mutant IDH1 vaccine in newly diagnosed glioma. Produced via immunoSEQ multiplex PCR; TCRdb's table is partial and in-frame only. The data show 50,000 to 65,000 clones, 91% seen once. Time point defined: week 11, during vaccination. Vaccine doses each comprised 300 ug of mutant IDH1 20-mer peptide, with topical imiquimod. Their antigens are not known. Sequenced here: PBMCs, sampled from a glioma patient whose treatment included an IDH1 peptide vaccine. All receptors derive from a man aged 50 to 60 with glioma.

The DNA for the CDR3 is TGTGCCAGCGGTGGACAGGACTACGAGCAGTACTTC. As protein: CASGGQDYEQYF. V usage is TRBV9 and J usage is TRBJ2-7; 7 bases are a match to TRBD1. V lost 7 bases to trimming and J lost 3 bases; unmatched junction nucleotides: 4. The V gene's germline CDR1 is SGDLS and CDR2 YYNGEE. The CDR3 loop spans 12 amino acids.

J is TRBJ2-7 and V is TRBV15; D might be TRBD2 (6 bases). This CDR3 comprises 16 residues. Germline V CDR1 and CDR2: LNHNV, YYDKDF (reference sequence). V shed 3 bases and J shed 2 bases, with 17 bases lying between them. The CDR3 loop is CATSSPSQAGPYEQYF. CDR3 DNA: TGTGCCACCAGCAGCCCCTCACAGGCGGGGCCCTACGAGCAGTACTTC.

The V call is TRBV5-6, the J call TRBJ2-7; TRBD2 aligns across 13 bases. CDR3 length: 16 residues. Trimming at V came to 0 bases and at J to 9 bases, leaving 9 bases not matched to a gene. Germline-derived CDR1 and CDR2 are SGHDT and YYEEEE. The CDR3: CASSLVGTSGNLRQYF. Written as DNA, the CDR3 is TGTGCCAGCAGCTTGGTCGGGACTAGCGGGAACCTAAGGCAGTACTTC.

The chain carries TRBV5-1 and TRBJ2-1; 12 nucleotides agree with TRBD1. J gave up 8 bases and V 6 bases, and 9 bases lay outside the gene matches. CDR3 length equals 15 residues. Germline-derived CDR1 and CDR2 are SGHRS and YFSETQ. Here the CDR3 reads CASTSGTGGNDEQFF. CDR3 nucleotide sequence: TGCGCCAGCACCTCCGGGACAGGGGGCAACGATGAGCAGTTCTTC.

The rearrangement links TRBV27 to TRBJ2-1, with D maybe TRBD2 (5 bases). CDR1 is MNHEY and CDR2 is SMNVEV in the germline V gene (reference sequence). CDR3 length equals 15 residues. Trimming removed 7 bases from V and 0 bases from J, with 13 bases in between. The CDR3 DNA reads TGTGCCAGCAACCTAGCCCACGGCTCCTACAATGAGCAGTTCTTC. This encodes CASNLAHGSYNEQFF.

The V and J genes are TRBV5-4 and TRBJ2-5; D might be TRBD1 (6 bases). The CDR3 loop spans 13 amino acids. CDR1 is SGHNT, CDR2 YYREEE, per germline (reference sequence). Trimming stripped 4 bases from V and 4 bases from J, with 11 bases between. CDR3 sequence: CASSPQGTETQYF. As DNA, the CDR3 is TGTGCCAGCAGCCCGCAGGGGACAGAGACCCAGTACTTC.

The CDR3 loop reads CASSQARFYGYTF. The CDR3 DNA follows: TGCGCCAGCAGCCAAGCAAGATTCTATGGCTACACCTTC. V gene TRBV4-3 combines with J gene TRBJ1-2; D gene unclear. V was trimmed by 1 base and J by 4 bases, leaving 7 bases between them. Per the germline V gene, CDR1 is LGHNA and CDR2 is YSLEER. The CDR3 extends over 13 amino acids.

The chain is built from TRBV18 and TRBJ2-1, with a tentative D call TRBD2 (6 bases). CDR1 is KGHSH, CDR2 LQKENI, per germline. The V end was cut by 0 bases, the J end by 6 bases, with 12 bases between. The CDR3 spans 15 residues. CDR3 nucleotide sequence: TGTGCCAGCTCACCACCTAGCGGTGAACTCAATGAGCAGTTCTTC. Residues: CASSPPSGELNEQFF.

This chain uses TRBV5-3 with TRBJ1-5; weak D call: TRBD1 (6 bases). TRBV5-3 qualifies as an ORF whose function is uncertain. This CDR3 is 13 amino acids long. Trimming left V 4 bases short and J 4 bases short, with 9 bases between. CDR3 in amino acids: CARSTGTNQPQHF. CDR3 sequence (DNA): TGTGCCAGAAGCACCGGGACAAATCAGCCCCAGCATTTT.

In its sample, this clone was seen a few times. The rearrangement uses TRBV7-8 and TRBJ1-5, with no clear D. CDR1 is SGHVS and CDR2 is FQNEAQ in the germline V gene. CDR3 length equals 16 residues. Trimming removed 1 base at V and 7 bases at J, with 17 bases between. This chain's CDR3 is CASSLGVQAFAQPQHF. The CDR3 DNA reads as TGTGCCAGCAGCTTAGGAGTTCAGGCGTTTGCCCAGCCCCAGCATTTT.

The J gene is TRBJ1-4, the V gene TRBV2; 10 bases line up with TRBD1. CDR3 size: 14 residues. Per germline, CDR1 SNHLY and CDR2 FYNNEI. The V segment lost 10 bases and the J segment 7 bases; nucleotides outside the gene matches: 9. CDR3 loop: CAIQGGQGREKLFF. For the CDR3, the DNA is TGTGCCATTCAGGGGGGACAGGGGCGTGAAAAACTGTTTTTT.

The chain has TRBV4-2 and TRBJ2-7; D call uncertain. The CDR3 has 14 residues. Germline V gene sequence: CDR1 LGHNA, CDR2 YNFKEQ. Trimming pared 0 bases from V and 2 bases from J, leaving 8 bases between. The CDR3 sequence: CASSQDPGAYEQYF. For the CDR3, the DNA is TGTGCCAGCAGCCAAGACCCCGGAGCCTACGAGCAGTACTTC.

The DNA of the CDR3 is TGTGCCAGCAGTTACTCGGGCAGCAGGCAGCCCCAGCATTTT. Protein sequence: CASSYSGSRQPQHF. The gene calls are TRBV6-5 and TRBJ1-5, with D unresolved. CDR1 is MNHEY and CDR2 is SVGAGI in the germline V gene. The V end lost 0 bases, the J end lost 7 bases, and 10 bases lay between the germline ends. This CDR3 region has 14 residues.

The chain carries TRBV19 and TRBJ1-1; D is undetermined. Germline V gives CDR1 LNHDA, CDR2 SQIVND (reference sequence). The V and J ends lost 8 bases and 4 bases respectively, with 8 bases between them. This CDR3 region has 11 residues. CDR3 DNA: TGTGCCAGTGAAGTCTCCACTGAAGCTTTCTTT. Protein: CASEVSTEAFF.

The chain is built from TRBV27 and TRBJ1-4; possibly TRBD1 for D (6 bases). The germline V gene encodes CDR1 MNHEY and CDR2 SMNVEV (reference sequence). The CDR3 loop spans 15 amino acids. Trimming shortened V by 0 bases and J by 7 bases, and 12 bases separated the two germline ends. The CDR3 region is CASSLSPGGGEKLFF. The CDR3 DNA reads TGTGCCAGCAGTTTATCTCCCGGGGGCGGTGAAAAACTGTTTTTT.

V gene TRBV28 combines with J gene TRBJ1-6; D uncertain. This CDR3 contains 14 residues. The V gene's germline CDR1 is MDHEN and CDR2 SYDVKM. V gave up 6 bases and J gave up 4 bases, with 10 bases separating them. The CDR3 sequence: CASRDGGYNSPLHF. CDR3 nucleotides: TGTGCCAGCAGAGACGGCGGGTATAATTCACCCCTCCACTTT.

This chain uses TRBV9 with TRBJ2-2, with D possibly TRBD2 on 7 matching bases. CDR3 size: 18 residues. CDR1 is SGDLS, CDR2 YYNGEE, per germline. V lost 3 bases and J lost 0, with 18 bases in between. For the CDR3, the DNA is TGTGCCAGCAGCGCCAGAGGTGGCGGGGGCGCGAACACCGGGGAGCTGTTTTTT. Protein sequence: CASSARGGGGANTGELFF. The full variable domain, its missing parts supplied by reference TRBV9 and TRBJ2-2, is DSGVTQTPKHLITATGQRVTLRCSPRSGDLSVYWYQQSLDQGLQFLIQYYNGEERAKGNILERFSAQQFPDLHSELNLSSLELGDSALYFCASSARGGGGANTGELFFGEGSRLTVL.

The chain couples TRBV4-3 to TRBJ2-1; D unclear. Germline CDR1 LGHNA, CDR2 YSLEER. This CDR3 is built from 14 residues. V lost 1 base, J lost 5 bases, and 9 bases lay in between. CDR3 sequence (DNA): TGCGCCAGCAGCCAAGTACACGCTAACAATGAGCAGTTCTTC. It translates to CASSQVHANNEQFF.